This TCR beta chain originates from a study of cytomegalovirus exposure and HLA in healthy donors. Concerning this clone: Its antigen remains unknown.

60 Vbeta and 13 Jbeta primers were used in PCR. Original data processing: Approximately 83 million unique TCR beta chains, roughly 10 million shared, were counted in a later analysis. The table came from immunoSEQ multiplex PCR; TCRdb's copy has only in-frame clones and leaves some out. That table is the source of V, J and clone size, and D and trimming were worked out from the DNA. The sample records approximately 100,000 clones, 86% being singletons. V was pared by 4 bases and J by 7 bases, with 14 bases between. The CDR3 has 14 amino acids. The germline CDR1 and CDR2 sequences are LNHDA and SQIVND (reference sequence). Although they were nominally healthy when sampled, donors likely had unrecorded immune exposures. Overall study results and limits: Researchers counted some 150 TCR beta chains as cytomegalovirus-associated.

This receptor was taken from a man in his thirties or forties in good health and CMV-seropositive. This chain joins TRBV19 and TRBJ1-5; TRBD1 might be the D (5 bases). Sequencing input: PBMCs. As DNA, the CDR3 is TGTGCCAGTAGTACAGGGCCTACGGGCCAGCCCCAGCATTTT. It translates to CASSTGPTGQPQHF.